These 12 T cell receptor beta chains were sequenced from one sample in a study of T-cell memory formation after mild COVID-19. TCRdb ran MiXCR on the 5' RACE reads and lists one entry per CDR3 protein. The sample lists some 600,000 distinct CDR3 sequences; 15% to 20% were seen once. The material sequenced was PBMCs or a T cell subset sorted from them (not recorded which). The source is an adult woman who had mild COVID-19 (a few samples of this study predate the infection). Cell type and time point are not known.

The sample holds a few counts of this clonotype. The rearrangement links TRBV4-1 to TRBJ1-6; D ambiguous. CDR3 length: 15 residues. V shed 1 base and J shed 4 bases, with 8 bases lying between them. Germline V gives CDR1 MGHRA, CDR2 YSYEKL. In nucleotides, the CDR3 is TGCGCCAGCAGCCAAGGGGCCGTATATAATTCACCCCTCCACTTT. It encodes CASSQGAVYNSPLHF.

In its sample, this clonotype was seen many times. CDR3 protein: CASSQEYSNEQFF. Here the CDR3 DNA reads TGCGCCAGCAGCCAAGAGTACAGCAATGAGCAGTTCTTC. The chain couples TRBV4-3 to TRBJ2-1; D remains unclear. This CDR3 spans 13 amino acids. CDR1 and CDR2 from the germline V gene are LGHNA and YSLEER. V lost 0 bases and J 6 bases, leaving 6 bases between the germline ends.

The rearrangement uses TRBV12-3 or TRBV12-4 and TRBJ2-2; 9 bases agree with TRBD2. This CDR3 spans 16 amino acids. The ends lost 4 bases at V and 4 bases at J; junction bases unmatched: 7. In nucleotides, the CDR3 is TGTGCCAGCAGTTCCGGACTAGCGTGGTTCACCGGGGAGCTGTTTTTT. The encoded protein is CASSSGLAWFTGELFF.

The J gene is TRBJ1-4, the V gene TRBV3-1, with no clear D. This CDR3 has 13 amino acids. CDR1 LGHDT and CDR2 YNNKEL come from the germline V gene (reference sequence). V was trimmed by 6 bases and J by 0 bases, leaving 5 bases between them. CDR3 loop: CASRPSTNEKLFF. Here the CDR3 DNA reads TGTGCCAGCAGACCCTCAACTAATGAAAAACTGTTTTTT.

J is TRBJ2-1 and V is TRBV23-1, with 7 bases lining up with TRBD2. TRBV23-1 is placed among ORFs of uncertain function. The CDR3 has 14 amino acids. The J segment lost 4 bases and the V segment lost 10 bases, leaving 10 bases of the junction unmatched. In DNA form, the CDR3 reads TGCGCCACCCCGAGGAGCGGGATATACAATGAGCAGTTCTTC. It translates to CATPRSGIYNEQFF.

J is TRBJ1-2 and V is TRBV7-2; D call uncertain. The CDR3 loop spans 15 amino acids. Germline loops: CDR1 SGHTA, CDR2 FQGNSA. V was pared by 1 base and J by 2 bases, with 11 bases between. Here the CDR3 reads CASSLGVVRNYGYTF. CDR3 coding DNA: TGTGCCAGCAGCTTAGGGGTCGTCAGGAACTATGGCTACACCTTC.

A few counts support this clonotype. CDR3 sequence: CASSRHSKGEQYF. For the CDR3, the DNA is TGTGCCAGCAGCCGACATTCTAAGGGCGAGCAGTACTTC. V and J are TRBV7-9 and TRBJ2-7; D is ambiguous. The CDR3 consists of 13 residues. Germline assignment: CDR1 SEHNR and CDR2 FQNEAQ (reference sequence). V lost 5 bases and J 6 bases, leaving 14 bases between the germline ends.

This clonotype was detected only a few times. The chain carries TRBV12-3 or TRBV12-4 and TRBJ1-1; D possibly corresponds to TRBD1 (6 bases). The CDR3 totals 13 residues. V was shortened by 3 bases and J by 6 bases, with 11 bases between the two germline ends. CDR3 region: CASSFRGAAEAFF. CDR3 nucleotide sequence: TGTGCCAGCAGTTTTCGGGGGGCGGCTGAAGCTTTCTTT.

This clonotype has only one observation. The chain links TRBV7-8 to TRBJ1-5; D ambiguous. This CDR3 is 12 amino acids long. Per germline, CDR1 SGHVS and CDR2 FQNEAQ. The ends were cut back, 5 bases at V and 6 bases at J, with 8 bases in the middle. The CDR3 DNA follows: TGTGCCAGCAGCACGACTGTTCAGCCCCAGCATTTT. Translated: CASSTTVQPQHF.

This clonotype was detected only a few times. This chain links TRBV12-3 or TRBV12-4 with TRBJ1-2, with unresolved D. The length of the CDR3 is 15 residues. The V and J ends lost 5 bases and 4 bases respectively, with 17 bases between them. The CDR3 sequence: CASSLSDTGGYGYTF. The CDR3 DNA is TGTGCCAGCAGTCTGAGCGACACGGGAGGCTATGGCTACACCTTC.

This clonotype was observed many times. V and J are TRBV9 and TRBJ2-3; 8 nucleotides align to TRBD2. From germline, CDR1 is SGDLS and CDR2 YYNGEE. The CDR3 covers 14 residues. The V segment lost 1 base and the J segment 5 bases; nucleotides outside the gene matches: 3. CDR3 coding DNA: TGTGCCAGCAGCGTAACCCGGGGGGGAGATACGCAGTATTTT. This encodes CASSVTRGGDTQYF.

The rearrangement uses TRBV27 and TRBJ1-6; D might be TRBD1 (6 bases). V was clipped by 4 bases and J by 10 bases, with 11 bases between them. The CDR3 contains 13 residues. The germline V gene has CDR1 MNHEY and CDR2 SMNVEV (reference sequence). The CDR3 region is CASSWGAGSPLHF. DNA of the CDR3: TGTGCCAGCAGTTGGGGGGCAGGGTCACCCCTCCACTTT.